The 10 T cell receptor beta chains given below trace back to one sample, sequenced in a study of metastatic and nonmetastatic thyroid tumors. Through MiXCR, TCRdb re-clonotyped the PCR reads. The table has approximately 21,000 clones, about a quarter seen once. The entire patient cohort was treatment-naive prior to thyroid surgery. Sequenced material: tumor tissue. The source of these receptors is a female donor with papillary thyroid cancer or a benign thyroid nodule (not recorded which). Some clones in this sample may be carry-over from other donors' samples.

This clone was recorded at least ten times. CDR3 loop: CASSQHLSSGTSRDEQFF. The CDR3 DNA follows: TGTGCCAGCAGCCAACACCTATCTAGCGGGACATCGCGGGATGAGCAGTTCTTC. J is TRBJ2-1 and V is TRBV4-2, with TRBD2 matching 9 bases. V shed 2 bases and J 8 bases; nucleotides not matched to a gene: 16. The V gene's germline CDR1 is LGHNA and CDR2 YNFKEQ. The CDR3 has 18 amino acids.

J is TRBJ2-1 and V is TRBV11-2; D might be TRBD1 or TRBD2, each matching 5 bases. Germline values: CDR1 SGHAT, CDR2 FQNNGV. V lost 5 bases, J lost 8 bases, and 19 bases lay in between. The CDR3 has 15 amino acids. CDR3 coding DNA: TGTGCCAGCAGCCGAGGGGTACTCAGGAACGATGAGCAGTTCTTC. Its protein product is CASSRGVLRNDEQFF.

This clone was picked up a small number of times. This may be a read error: a much more frequent sequence differs by one nucleotide. Other DNA sequences within the sample encode an identical CDR3. The rearrangement links TRBV20-1 to TRBJ2-1; the match to TRBD2 covers 10 bases. V was clipped by 6 bases and J by 1 base; unmatched bases: 15. This CDR3 comprises 18 residues. Germline V gene lookup returns CDR1 DFQATT and CDR2 SNEGSKA (reference sequence). This chain's CDR3 is CSARGLARKVGSYNEQFF. Written as DNA, the CDR3 is TGCAGTGCGAGGGGACTAGCGAGAAAGGTTGGTTCCTACAATGAGCAGTTCTTC.

The table lists this clone with many counts. The V call is TRBV3-1, the J call TRBJ2-7; D is perhaps TRBD2 (6 bases). CDR1 and CDR2 (germline): LGHDT, YNNKEL (reference sequence). This CDR3 contains 13 residues. V was pared by 4 bases and J by 4 bases, with 11 bases between. CDR3 DNA sequence: TGTGCCAGCAGCCGACCAGGACTATACGAGCAGTACTTC. The encoded protein is CASSRPGLYEQYF.

This clone occurred a few times. The chain joins TRBV28 to TRBJ2-7; D could derive from TRBD1 or TRBD2 (5 bases each). CDR1 and CDR2 (germline): MDHEN, SYDVKM. The CDR3 covers 15 residues. Trimming stripped 8 bases from V and 0 bases from J, with 17 bases between. As DNA, the CDR3 is TGTGCCAGCGGGTATCGGGACGGGGCCTCCTACGAGCAGTACTTC. It is translated as CASGYRDGASYEQYF.

The V and J genes are TRBV3-1 and TRBJ2-7; D is possibly TRBD1 or TRBD2 (5 bases each). V was trimmed by 3 bases and J by 1 base, leaving 16 bases between them. From germline, CDR1 is LGHDT and CDR2 YNNKEL (reference sequence). The length of the CDR3 is 16 residues. CDR3 loop: CASSQRGLAGSYEQYF. The CDR3 DNA reads TGTGCCAGCAGCCAGAGGGGCTTGGCGGGTTCCTACGAGCAGTACTTC.

This clone showed up many times. The V and J genes are TRBV6-4 and TRBJ2-5; 8 bases line up with TRBD2. V gave up 2 bases and J gave up 5 bases; unmatched junction bases: 13. This CDR3 has 17 amino acids. Germline V gene sequence: CDR1 MRHNA, CDR2 SNTAGT. CDR3 residues: CASSDTRFGGAWETQYF. The CDR3 DNA is TGTGCCAGCAGTGACACGAGATTCGGGGGGGCCTGGGAGACCCAGTACTTC.

This clone was recorded at least ten times. Other nucleotide sequences from this sample produce the same CDR3. The genes are TRBV18 and TRBJ1-1, with 11 positions matching TRBD1. The germline V gene encodes CDR1 KGHSH and CDR2 LQKENI. J was trimmed by 10 bases and V by 4 bases; bases with no gene match: 11. This CDR3 has 15 amino acids. CDR3 DNA: TGTGCCAGCTCACTGACCGGGACAGGGGGTGTTGGAGCTTTCTTT. This translates into CASSLTGTGGVGAFF.

This clone appeared a few times. An end of the junction does not agree with germline; a read error may underlie this. The V call is TRBV2, the J call TRBJ1-1; no firm D call. The germline V gene encodes CDR1 SNHLY and CDR2 FYNNEI. The CDR3 spans 13 residues. The DNA for the CDR3 is TGTGCCATCCTTAGAAATTTAGGCACTGAAGCTTTCTTC. It is translated as CAILRNLGTEAFF. Full variable domain (rest looked up from reference TRBV2 and TRBJ1-1): EPEVTQTPSHQVTQMGQEVILRCVPISNHLYFYWYRQILGQKVEFLVSFYNNEISEKSEIFDDQFSVERPDGSNFTLKIRSTKLEDSAMYFCAILRNLGTEAFFGQGTRLTVV.

At least ten counts were recorded for this clone. V is TRBV7-4 and J is TRBJ2-7, with TRBD1 matching over 8 bases. The CDR3 is 16 residues long. Germline V gene sequence: CDR1 SGHVT, CDR2 SQSDAQ. The ends lost 8 bases at V and 0 bases at J; junction bases unmatched: 12. CDR3 sequence reads: CASPLDRVLGSYEQYF. In nucleotides, the CDR3 is TGTGCCAGCCCCCTGGACAGGGTTTTGGGCTCCTACGAGCAGTACTTC. The variable domain in full, with the rest retrieved from reference TRBV7-4 and TRBJ2-7, is GAGVSQSPRYKVAKRGRDVALRCDSISGHVTLYWYRQTLGQGSEVLTYSQSDAQRDKSGRPSGRFSAERPERSVSTLKIQRTEQGDSAVYLCASPLDRVLGSYEQYFGPGTRLTVT.